Included here is one T cell receptor (beta chain) sequence, with context. Germline CDR1 SGHRS, CDR2 YFSETQ. The length of the CDR3 is 14 residues. Trimming left V 0 bases short and J 4 bases short, with 8 bases between. The data are from a study of T cell changes during pregnancy in multiple sclerosis. Produced via immunoSEQ multiplex PCR; TCRdb's table is partial and in-frame only. The profile covers around 96,000 clones, with roughly 91% appearing a single time and 3.5% to 4.5% taken by the ten largest. The origin of this receptor is a female donor with multiple sclerosis, enrolled in a pregnancy study. The sequences come from peripheral blood, collected in the first trimester of pregnancy. The V call is TRBV5-1, the J call TRBJ2-1, with D possibly TRBD2 on 6 matching bases. The CDR3 sequence is CASSLGDSYNEQFF. DNA for the CDR3: TGCGCCAGCAGCTTGGGGGACTCGTACAATGAGCAGTTCTTC.